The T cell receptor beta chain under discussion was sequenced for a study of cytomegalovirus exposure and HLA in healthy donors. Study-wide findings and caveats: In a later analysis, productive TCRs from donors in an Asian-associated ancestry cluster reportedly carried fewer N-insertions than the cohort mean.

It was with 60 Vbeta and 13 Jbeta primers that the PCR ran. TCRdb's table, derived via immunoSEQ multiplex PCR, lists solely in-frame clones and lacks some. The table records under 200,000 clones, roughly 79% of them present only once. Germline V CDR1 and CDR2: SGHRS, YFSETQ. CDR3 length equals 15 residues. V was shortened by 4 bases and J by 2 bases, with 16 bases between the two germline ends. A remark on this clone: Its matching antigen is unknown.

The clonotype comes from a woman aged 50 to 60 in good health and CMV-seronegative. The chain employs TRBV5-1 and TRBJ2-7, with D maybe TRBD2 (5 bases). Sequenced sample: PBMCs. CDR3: CASSPRELPTYEQYF. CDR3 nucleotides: TGCGCCAGCAGCCCCCGGGAACTCCCGACCTACGAGCAGTACTTC.